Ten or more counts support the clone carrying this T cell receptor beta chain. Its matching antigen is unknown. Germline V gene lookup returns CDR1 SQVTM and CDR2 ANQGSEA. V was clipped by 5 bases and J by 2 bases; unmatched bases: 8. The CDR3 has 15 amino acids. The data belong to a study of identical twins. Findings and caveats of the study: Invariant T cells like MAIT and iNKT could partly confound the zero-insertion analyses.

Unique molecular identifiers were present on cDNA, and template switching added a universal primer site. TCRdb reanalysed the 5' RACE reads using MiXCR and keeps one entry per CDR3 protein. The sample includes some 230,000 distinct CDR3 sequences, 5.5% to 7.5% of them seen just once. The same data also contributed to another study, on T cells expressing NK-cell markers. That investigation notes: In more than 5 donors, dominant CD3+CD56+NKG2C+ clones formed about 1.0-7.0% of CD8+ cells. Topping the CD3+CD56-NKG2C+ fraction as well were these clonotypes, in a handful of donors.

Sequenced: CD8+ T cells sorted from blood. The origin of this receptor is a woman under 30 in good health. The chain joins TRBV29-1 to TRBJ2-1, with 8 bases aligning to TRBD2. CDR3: CSVKGLAATYNEQFF. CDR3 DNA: TGCAGCGTTAAAGGACTAGCCGCAACCTACAATGAGCAGTTCTTC.